This T cell receptor (beta chain) comes out of a study of blood T cell repertoires in COVID-19. This clone was detected only once. The assay was immunoSEQ multiplex PCR, and TCRdb's table has in-frame clones only and misses some. The repertoire has 130,000 or so clones, 88% of them found once; the top ten carry approximately 2%. CDR3 size: 13 residues. V shed 5 bases and J shed 1 base, with 8 bases lying between them. The germline gives CDR1 MNHEY, CDR2 SMNVEV (reference sequence). Sequencing was done on a sample of peripheral blood. This TCR was sampled from a man aged 65 to 79 with active COVID-19. The rearrangement uses TRBV27 and TRBJ1-1; unclear D gene. CDR3 sequence: CASSLQENTEAFF. The CDR3 region has the DNA TGTGCCAGCAGTCTCCAGGAGAACACTGAAGCTTTCTTT.